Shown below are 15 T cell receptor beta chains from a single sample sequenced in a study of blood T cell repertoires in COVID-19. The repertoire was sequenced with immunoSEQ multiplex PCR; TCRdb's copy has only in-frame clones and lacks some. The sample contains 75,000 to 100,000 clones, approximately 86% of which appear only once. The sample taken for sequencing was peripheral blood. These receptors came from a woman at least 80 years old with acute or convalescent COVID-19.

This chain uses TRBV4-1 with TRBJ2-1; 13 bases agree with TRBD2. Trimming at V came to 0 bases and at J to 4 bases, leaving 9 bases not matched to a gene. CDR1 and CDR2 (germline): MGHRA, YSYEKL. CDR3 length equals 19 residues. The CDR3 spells CASSQETSGGVSRYNEQFF. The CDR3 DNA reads TGCGCCAGCAGCCAAGAAACTAGCGGGGGGGTTTCTCGGTACAATGAGCAGTTCTTC.

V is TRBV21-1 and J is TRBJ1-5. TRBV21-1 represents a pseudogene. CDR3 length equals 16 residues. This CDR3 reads CASSPPGESGNQPQHF. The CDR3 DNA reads TGTGCCAGCAGCCCCCCGGGAGAAAGCGGTAATCAGCCCCAGCATTTT.

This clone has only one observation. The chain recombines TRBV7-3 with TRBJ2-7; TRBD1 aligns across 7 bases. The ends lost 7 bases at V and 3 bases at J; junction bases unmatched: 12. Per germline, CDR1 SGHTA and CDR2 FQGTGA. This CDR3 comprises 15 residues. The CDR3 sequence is CASTLPGQVSYEQYF. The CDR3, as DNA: TGTGCCAGCACCCTACCCGGACAGGTTAGCTACGAGCAGTACTTC.

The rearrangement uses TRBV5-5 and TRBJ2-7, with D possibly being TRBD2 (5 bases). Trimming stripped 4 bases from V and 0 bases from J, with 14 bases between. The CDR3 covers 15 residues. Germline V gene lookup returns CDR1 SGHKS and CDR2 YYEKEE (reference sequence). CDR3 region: CASSPGPADSYEQYF. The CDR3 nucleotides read TGTGCCAGCAGCCCCGGTCCAGCGGACTCCTACGAGCAGTACTTC.

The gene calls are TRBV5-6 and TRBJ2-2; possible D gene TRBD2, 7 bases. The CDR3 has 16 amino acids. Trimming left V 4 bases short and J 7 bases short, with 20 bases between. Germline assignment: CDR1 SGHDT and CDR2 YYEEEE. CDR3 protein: CASSPRGRGRFGELFF. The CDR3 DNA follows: TGTGCCAGCAGCCCCCGGGGGCGGGGGAGGTTCGGGGAGCTGTTTTTT.

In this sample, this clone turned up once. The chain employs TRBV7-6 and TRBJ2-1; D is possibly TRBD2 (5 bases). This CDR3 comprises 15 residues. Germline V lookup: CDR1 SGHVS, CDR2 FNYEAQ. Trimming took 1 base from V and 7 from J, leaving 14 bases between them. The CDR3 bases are TGTGCCAGCAGCTTAGGGGTGACAACTAGGAATGAGCAGTTCTTC. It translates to CASSLGVTTRNEQFF.

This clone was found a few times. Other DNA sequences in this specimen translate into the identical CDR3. CDR3 residues: CASSVGQGGNQPQHF. The CDR3 DNA sequence: TGTGCCAGCAGCGTAGGGCAGGGGGGCAATCAGCCCCAGCATTTT. The rearrangement joins TRBV9 to TRBJ1-5; 7 positions agree with TRBD1. Germline V lookup: CDR1 SGDLS, CDR2 YYNGEE. J gave up 2 bases and V 0 bases, and 2 bases lay outside the gene matches. The CDR3 is 15 amino acids.

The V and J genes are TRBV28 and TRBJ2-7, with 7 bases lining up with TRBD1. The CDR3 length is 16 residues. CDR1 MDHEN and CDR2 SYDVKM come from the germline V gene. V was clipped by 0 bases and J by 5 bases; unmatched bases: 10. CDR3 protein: CASSLWKQGPRHEQYF. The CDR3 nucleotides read TGTGCCAGCAGTTTATGGAAACAGGGGCCGCGCCACGAGCAGTACTTC. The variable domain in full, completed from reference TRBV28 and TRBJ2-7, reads DVKVTQSSRYLVKRTGEKVFLECVQDMDHENMFWYRQDPGLGLRLIYFSYDVKMKEKGDIPEGYSVSREKKERFSLILESASTNQTSMYLCASSLWKQGPRHEQYFGPGTRLTVT.

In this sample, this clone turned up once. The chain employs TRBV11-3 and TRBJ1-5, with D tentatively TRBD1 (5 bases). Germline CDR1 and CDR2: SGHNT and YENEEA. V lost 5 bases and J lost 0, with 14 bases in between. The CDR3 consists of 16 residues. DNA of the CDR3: TGTGCCAGCAGCACTTACAGGAGTTATAGCAATCAGCCCCAGCATTTT. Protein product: CASSTYRSYSNQPQHF.

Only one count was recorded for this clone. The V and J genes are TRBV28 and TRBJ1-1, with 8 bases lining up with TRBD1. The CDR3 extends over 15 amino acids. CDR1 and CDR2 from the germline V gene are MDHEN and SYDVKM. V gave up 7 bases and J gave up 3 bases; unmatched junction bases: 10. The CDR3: CASTPGGEAYTEAFF. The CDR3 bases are TGTGCCAGCACACCAGGGGGCGAGGCGTACACTGAAGCTTTCTTT.

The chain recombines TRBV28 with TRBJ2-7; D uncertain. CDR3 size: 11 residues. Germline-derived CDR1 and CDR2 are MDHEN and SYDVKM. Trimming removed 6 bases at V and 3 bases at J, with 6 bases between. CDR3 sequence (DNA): TGTGCCAGCAGACCGGGCTACGAGCAGTACTTC. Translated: CASRPGYEQYF. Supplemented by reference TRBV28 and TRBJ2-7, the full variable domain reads DVKVTQSSRYLVKRTGEKVFLECVQDMDHENMFWYRQDPGLGLRLIYFSYDVKMKEKGDIPEGYSVSREKKERFSLILESASTNQTSMYLCASRPGYEQYFGPGTRLTVT.

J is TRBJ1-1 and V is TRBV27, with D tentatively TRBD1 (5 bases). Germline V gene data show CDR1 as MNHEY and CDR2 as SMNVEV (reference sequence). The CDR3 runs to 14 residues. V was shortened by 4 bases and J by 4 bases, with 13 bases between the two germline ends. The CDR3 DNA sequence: TGTGCCAGCAGTTCCACAGGTTATGGCACTGAAGCTTTCTTT. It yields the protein CASSSTGYGTEAFF.

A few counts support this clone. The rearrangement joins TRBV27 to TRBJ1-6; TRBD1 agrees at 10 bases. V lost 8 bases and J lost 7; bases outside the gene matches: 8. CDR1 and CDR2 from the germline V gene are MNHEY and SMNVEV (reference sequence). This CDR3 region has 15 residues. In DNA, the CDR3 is TGTGCCAGCCGACAGGGGGCAATTTCCAATTCACCCCTCCACTTT. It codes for CASRQGAISNSPLHF.

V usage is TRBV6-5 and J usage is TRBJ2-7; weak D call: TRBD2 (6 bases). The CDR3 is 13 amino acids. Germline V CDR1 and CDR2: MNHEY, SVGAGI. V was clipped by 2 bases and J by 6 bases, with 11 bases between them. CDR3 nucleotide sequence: TGTGCCAGCAGTTACACCCAGGGAGGCGAGCAGTACTTC. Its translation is CASSYTQGGEQYF.

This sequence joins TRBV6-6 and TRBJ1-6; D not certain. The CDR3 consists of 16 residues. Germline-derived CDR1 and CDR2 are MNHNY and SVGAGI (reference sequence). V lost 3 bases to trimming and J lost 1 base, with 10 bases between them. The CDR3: CASSYGLLSYNSPLHF. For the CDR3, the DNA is TGTGCCAGCAGTTATGGCCTCCTGTCCTATAATTCACCCCTCCACTTT.